The 32 T cell receptor beta chains below come from one sample, sequenced in a study of blood T cell repertoires in COVID-19. Data came from immunoSEQ multiplex PCR; TCRdb stores just in-frame clones and leaves some out. Of under 150,000 clones in the sample, more than 70% are singletons; the top ten hold less than 8.5%. The specimen sequenced was peripheral blood. The receptors stem from a woman aged 65 to 85 who had recovered from COVID-19.

The CDR3 sequence is CASSLWPAAMGYTF. CDR3 coding DNA: TGTGCCAGCAGCTTGTGGCCCGCTGCCATGGGCTACACCTTC. V usage is TRBV5-6 and J usage is TRBJ1-2, with D hard to call. Germline CDR1 is SGHDT and CDR2 is YYEEEE. The CDR3 length is 14 residues. Trimming removed 1 base at V and 8 bases at J, with 15 bases between.

The V and J genes are TRBV19 and TRBJ2-6; maybe TRBD1 (6 bases). Germline V gene data show CDR1 as LNHDA and CDR2 as SQIVND (reference sequence). The CDR3 is 17 residues long. The ends were cut back, 7 bases at V and 0 bases at J, with 16 bases in the middle. CDR3 nucleotide sequence: TGTGCCAGTACTAAGGACAGTTCCTCCTCTGGGGCCAACGTCCTGACTTTC. Its protein product is CASTKDSSSSGANVLTF. Based on the CDR3 plus reference TRBV19 and TRBJ2-6, the full variable domain is DGGITQSPKYLFRKEGQNVTLSCEQNLNHDAMYWYRQDPGQGLRLIYYSQIVNDFQKGDIAEGYSVSREKKESFPLTVTSAQKNPTAFYLCASTKDSSSSGANVLTFGAGSRLTVL.

The gene calls are TRBV21-1 and TRBJ2-1; TRBD1, the table's D call, lacks a check against the DNA. TRBV21-1 is a recognized pseudogene. The CDR3 is 17 amino acids. Written as DNA, the CDR3 is TGTGCCAGCAGCAATCCGGGTGGACAGGGGGAGGTCGGTGAGCAGTTCTTC. It is translated as CASSNPGGQGEVGEQFF.

The chain recombines TRBV28 with TRBJ2-1; maybe TRBD2 (6 bases). V was clipped by 2 bases and J by 0 bases, with 14 bases between them. CDR1 is MDHEN, CDR2 SYDVKM, per germline. The CDR3 runs 17 residues. Here the CDR3 DNA reads TGTGCCAGCAGTTTAGGGACGGGACTTAGCTCCTACAATGAGCAGTTCTTC. Its protein is CASSLGTGLSSYNEQFF.

This chain joins TRBV10-2 and TRBJ2-7; TRBD2 matches at 11 bases. V trimming: 2 bases; J trimming: 6 bases; junction bases outside the gene matches: 9. Germline CDR1 WSHSY, CDR2 SAAADI. The CDR3 covers 16 residues. CDR3: CASSEGGPSGGIEQYF. DNA for the CDR3: TGCGCCAGCAGTGAGGGGGGCCCTAGCGGGGGGATCGAGCAGTACTTC.

The genes are TRBV7-8 and TRBJ1-5; TRBD1 matches 7 bases. Trimming took 5 bases from V and 6 from J; bases not matched to a gene: 7. The CDR3 sequence is 14 residues long. Germline CDR1 is SGHVS and CDR2 is FQNEAQ. The CDR3 DNA follows: TGTGCCAGCAGCGCAGGGGGAGTGGTTCAGCCCCAGCATTTT. Its protein product is CASSAGGVVQPQHF.

A note on this clone: At the DNA level, this CDR3 is encoded by other sequences in the same sample as well. The chain carries TRBV5-5 and TRBJ2-1; 14 bases are shared with TRBD2. Trimming took 4 bases from V and 1 from J; bases not matched to a gene: 4. Germline lookup yields CDR1 SGHKS and CDR2 YYEKEE (reference sequence). The CDR3 consists of 17 residues. CDR3 protein: CASSPRLAGGSYNEQFF. The CDR3 DNA sequence: TGTGCCAGCAGCCCAAGACTAGCGGGAGGGTCCTACAATGAGCAGTTCTTC.

J is TRBJ1-2 and V is TRBV6-6; D gene uncertain. The CDR3 loop spans 15 amino acids. The germline V gene has CDR1 MNHNY and CDR2 SVGAGI (reference sequence). V was clipped by 6 bases and J by 0 bases, with 14 bases between them. CDR3 nucleotides: TGTGCCAGCAGATCAAAGGGAGAACCTAACTATGGCTACACCTTC. Its translation: CASRSKGEPNYGYTF.

The chain links TRBV12-3 or TRBV12-4 to TRBJ1-2; the D gene is possibly TRBD1 (6 bases). The CDR3 has 13 amino acids. V was shortened by 3 bases and J by 5 bases, with 10 bases between the two germline ends. The CDR3 DNA is TGTGCCAGCAGTTTCACCAGGGGATATGGCTACACCTTC. Translation: CASSFTRGYGYTF.

The chain links TRBV6-2 or TRBV6-3 to TRBJ2-7, with D perhaps matching TRBD1 (6 bases). The germline CDR1 and CDR2 sequences are MNHEY and SVGEGT. Trimming left V 6 bases short and J 3 bases short, with 18 bases between. This CDR3 spans 15 amino acids. For the CDR3, the DNA is TGTGCCAGCAGCACCCGACAGGTATCCATCTACGAGCAGTACTTC. It translates to CASSTRQVSIYEQYF.

Only one count was recorded for this clone. The chain carries TRBV4-3 and TRBJ2-1; TRBD2 matches 10 bases. The CDR3 length is 16 residues. The germline V gene has CDR1 LGHNA and CDR2 YSLEER. J was trimmed by 4 bases and V by 3 bases; bases with no gene match: 6. CDR3 amino acids: CASSQVSGRTYNEQFF. The CDR3 DNA follows: TGCGCCAGCAGCCAGGTTAGCGGGAGGACTTACAATGAGCAGTTCTTC.

The chain links TRBV28 to TRBJ2-7; tentative D call: TRBD2 (6 bases). From germline, CDR1 is MDHEN and CDR2 SYDVKM. The V and J ends lost 6 bases and 3 bases respectively, with 15 bases between them. The CDR3 length is 14 residues. The CDR3 DNA is TGTGCCAGCAGGGGAGTAGCGGCCGTCTACGAGCAGTACTTC. It encodes CASRGVAAVYEQYF.

The chain combines TRBV5-1 with TRBJ2-3; TRBD1 agrees at 10 bases. Germline V CDR1 and CDR2: SGHRS, YFSETQ. This CDR3 comprises 15 residues. Trimming at V came to 4 bases and at J to 3 bases, leaving 5 bases not matched to a gene. The CDR3 bases are TGCGCCAGCAGCCCGACAGGGGGCTCGACAGATACGCAGTATTTT. It encodes CASSPTGGSTDTQYF.

This chain links TRBV7-9 with TRBJ2-7; D perhaps matches TRBD1 (5 bases). V was trimmed by 5 bases and J by 2 bases, leaving 13 bases between them. Germline CDR1 and CDR2: SEHNR and FQNEAQ (reference sequence). The CDR3 has 14 residues. The CDR3 is CASSIDSATYEQYF. The CDR3 region has the DNA TGTGCCAGCAGCATCGACAGTGCCACCTACGAGCAGTACTTC.

This chain joins TRBV4-3 and TRBJ2-5, with D possibly TRBD2 on 6 matching bases. Deletions cut 0 bases from V and 13 bases from J, with 15 bases between. This CDR3 region has 13 residues. Per the germline V gene, CDR1 is LGHNA and CDR2 is YSLEER. The chain's CDR3 is CASSQDERAVLYF. CDR3 DNA: TGCGCCAGCAGCCAAGATGAGCGGGCAGTCCTGTACTTC.

This sequence joins TRBV7-2 and TRBJ2-5; no reliable D call. Germline CDR1 reads SGHTA; CDR2 reads FQGNSA. Trimming took off 6 bases at V and 3 bases at J, with 11 bases between the two ends. The length of the CDR3 is 13 residues. CDR3 sequence (DNA): TGTGCCAGCAGTCAGAACAGAGAAGAGACCCAGTACTTC. It codes for CASSQNREETQYF.

A few counts support this clone. The chain links TRBV3-1 (or the pseudogene TRBV3-2) to TRBJ1-4, with D perhaps TRBD1 (5 bases). Per the germline V gene, CDR1 is LGHDT and CDR2 is YNNKEL (reference sequence). The length of the CDR3 is 15 residues. V gave up 5 bases and J gave up 10 bases, with 20 bases separating them. The CDR3, as DNA: TGTGCCAGCAGCAGCCGCAGGCAGGGCAGTGGAAAACTGTTTTTT. Its protein product is CASSSRRQGSGKLFF.

The chain combines TRBV19 with TRBJ2-1; TRBD2 matches at 10 bases. Trimming took 4 bases from V and 4 from J; bases not matched to a gene: 10. This CDR3 comprises 17 residues. Germline loops: CDR1 LNHDA, CDR2 SQIVND (reference sequence). This chain's CDR3 is CASSSEAGLARYNEQFF. The CDR3 DNA reads as TGTGCCAGTAGTAGTGAGGCGGGACTAGCGAGGTACAATGAGCAGTTCTTC. Full variable domain (rest looked up from reference TRBV19 and TRBJ2-1): DGGITQSPKYLFRKEGQNVTLSCEQNLNHDAMYWYRQDPGQGLRLIYYSQIVNDFQKGDIAEGYSVSREKKESFPLTVTSAQKNPTAFYLCASSSEAGLARYNEQFFGPGTRLTVL.

This chain uses TRBV28 with TRBJ2-7; D might be TRBD1 (5 bases). V lost 5 bases to trimming and J lost 7 bases, with 9 bases between them. This CDR3 has 11 amino acids. The germline gives CDR1 MDHEN, CDR2 SYDVKM. For the CDR3, the DNA is TGTGCCAGCAGTCGCCCAGGGGAGCAGTACTTC. Its protein is CASSRPGEQYF.

The CDR3 DNA reads TGTGCCAGCAGCTTGGAGTGGGACAGACCCAATCAGCCCCAGCATTTT. Its translation is CASSLEWDRPNQPQHF. The gene calls are TRBV5-5 and TRBJ1-5, with 7 nucleotides matching TRBD1. The germline CDR1 and CDR2 sequences are SGHKS and YYEKEE (reference sequence). The CDR3 contains 16 residues. V was pared by 0 bases and J by 3 bases, with 6 bases of the junction left unmatched.

This chain joins TRBV6-5 and TRBJ1-6, with D possibly matching TRBD1 (6 bases). Per the germline V gene, CDR1 is MNHEY and CDR2 is SVGAGI. V was clipped by 2 bases and J by 7 bases, with 9 bases between them. The CDR3 spans 14 residues. DNA of the CDR3: TGTGCCAGCAGTTACAACAGGGCAAATTCACCCCTCCACTTT. Translation gives CASSYNRANSPLHF.

The V and J genes are TRBV30 and TRBJ2-5; 9 bases agree with TRBD2. The CDR3 is 14 amino acids. The trim removed 3 bases at V and 6 bases at J, leaving 8 bases unmatched. Germline CDR1 and CDR2: GTSNPN and SVGIG (reference sequence). This CDR3 is CAWSGGLARKTQYF. As DNA, the CDR3 is TGTGCCTGGAGCGGCGGACTAGCGAGGAAGACCCAGTACTTC.

The V and J genes are TRBV7-2 and TRBJ1-2, with D perhaps matching TRBD1 (6 bases). CDR3 size: 15 residues. V dropped 2 bases and J dropped 2 bases, with 12 bases sitting between them. CDR1 and CDR2 (germline): SGHTA, FQGNSA. The CDR3 here is CASSLRWGRNYGYTF. CDR3 nucleotide sequence: TGTGCCAGCAGCTTAAGGTGGGGGCGAAACTATGGCTACACCTTC. The whole variable domain, remainder taken from reference TRBV7-2 and TRBJ1-2, is GAGVSQSPSNKVTEKGKDVELRCDPISGHTALYWYRQSLGQGLEFLIYFQGNSAPDKSGLPSDRFSAERTGGSVSTLTIQRTQQEDSAVYLCASSLRWGRNYGYTFGSGTRLTVV.

This clone came up a few times. J is TRBJ1-1 and V is TRBV9; 8 nucleotides align to TRBD1. From germline, CDR1 is SGDLS and CDR2 YYNGEE. This CDR3 has 15 residues. The J segment lost 1 base and the V segment lost 4 bases, leaving 6 bases of the junction unmatched. CDR3 bases: TGTGCCAGCAGCCGGACAGGGAGGGGGAACACTGAAGCTTTCTTT. This encodes CASSRTGRGNTEAFF.

The rearrangement uses TRBV5-4 and TRBJ1-1; TRBD1 might be the D (6 bases). Germline V gene sequence: CDR1 SGHNT, CDR2 YYREEE (reference sequence). V lost 6 bases, J lost 8 bases, and 17 bases lay in between. The CDR3 has 13 amino acids. CDR3 sequence (DNA): TGTGCCAGCACCAACGGGGGGGGCGCAGAAGCTTTCTTT. This sequence encodes CASTNGGGAEAFF.

The chain uses TRBV3-1 (or the pseudogene TRBV3-2) and TRBJ2-7; 8 nucleotides agree with TRBD1. The V and J ends lost 3 bases and 0 bases, in that order; junction bases with no gene match: 4. This CDR3 region has 15 residues. Germline assignment: CDR1 LGHDT and CDR2 YNNKEL (reference sequence). The CDR3 nucleotides read TGTGCCAGCAGCCAGGCCACAGGGGGCTCCTACGAGCAGTACTTC. This translates into CASSQATGGSYEQYF.

The chain links TRBV19 to TRBJ1-5; D is perhaps TRBD1 (5 bases). The CDR3 runs 15 residues. Germline CDR1 reads LNHDA; CDR2 reads SQIVND (reference sequence). Trimming removed 7 bases from V and 0 bases from J, with 13 bases in between. The CDR3 nucleotides read TGTGCCAGTACCCCGGGGGGACCTAGCAATCAGCCCCAGCATTTT. Its translation: CASTPGGPSNQPQHF.

The V call is TRBV27, the J call TRBJ1-3; 12 nucleotides agree with TRBD1. This CDR3 region has 21 residues. Germline CDR1 MNHEY, CDR2 SMNVEV (reference sequence). The trim removed 3 bases at V and 4 bases at J, leaving 19 bases unmatched. Here the CDR3 DNA reads TGTGCCAGCAGTTTCCGCCTGGGTCCTCGGGGACAGGGGGCGCCGGGAAACACCATATATTTT. It is translated as CASSFRLGPRGQGAPGNTIYF.

The chain joins TRBV5-5 to TRBJ1-2; D perhaps matches TRBD1 (5 bases). The ends were cut back, 0 bases at V and 3 bases at J, with 12 bases in the middle. The germline V gene encodes CDR1 SGHKS and CDR2 YYEKEE (reference sequence). The CDR3 consists of 15 residues. CDR3 protein: CASSLEGASYYGYTF. The CDR3 nucleotides are TGTGCCAGCAGCTTGGAAGGGGCGTCATACTATGGCTACACCTTC.

The rearrangement links TRBV4-1 to TRBJ1-5; D unresolved. Germline V gene lookup returns CDR1 MGHRA and CDR2 YSYEKL. V lost 1 base and J 7 bases, leaving 17 bases between the germline ends. The CDR3 spans 16 residues. CDR3 loop: CASSQGASYLSQPQHF. CDR3 DNA sequence: TGCGCCAGCAGCCAAGGGGCGTCTTATCTTTCGCAGCCCCAGCATTTT.

The V gene is TRBV7-6, the J gene TRBJ2-1; 13 bases are a match to TRBD2. CDR1 SGHVS and CDR2 FNYEAQ come from the germline V gene. V lost 1 base to trimming and J lost 8 bases; unmatched junction nucleotides: 5. The CDR3 is 16 residues long. The CDR3 nucleotides read TGTGCCAGCAGCTTAGGCACTAGCGGGAGGGGTGATGAGCAGTTCTTC. Translating gives CASSLGTSGRGDEQFF. The complete variable domain, with remaining parts taken from reference TRBV7-6 and TRBJ2-1, reads GAGVSQSPRYKVTKRGQDVALRCDPISGHVSLYWYRQALGQGPEFLTYFNYEAQQDKSGLPNDRFSAERPEGSISTLTIQRTEQRDSAMYRCASSLGTSGRGDEQFFGPGTRLTVL.

V is TRBV24-1 and J is TRBJ1-6, with 8 bases that match TRBD1. Losses at the gene ends were 0 bases for V and 8 bases for J; bases not matched to a gene: 8. The length of the CDR3 is 17 residues. Per the germline V gene, CDR1 is KGHDR and CDR2 is SFDVKD. The CDR3 protein is CATSDLRTGPHYSPLHF. In DNA form, the CDR3 reads TGTGCCACCAGTGATTTGAGGACAGGGCCCCACTATTCACCCCTCCACTTT.